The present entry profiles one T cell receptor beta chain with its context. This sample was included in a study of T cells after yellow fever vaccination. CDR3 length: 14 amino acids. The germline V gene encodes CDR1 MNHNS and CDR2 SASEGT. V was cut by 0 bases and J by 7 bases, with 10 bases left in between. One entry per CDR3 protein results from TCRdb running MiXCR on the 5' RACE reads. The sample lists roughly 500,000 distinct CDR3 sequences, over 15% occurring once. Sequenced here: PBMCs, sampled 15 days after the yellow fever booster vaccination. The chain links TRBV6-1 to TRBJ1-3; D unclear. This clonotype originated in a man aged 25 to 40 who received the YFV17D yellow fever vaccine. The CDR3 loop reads CASSEAGNGNTIYF. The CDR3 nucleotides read TGTGCCAGCAGTGAAGCAGGGAATGGCAACACCATATATTTT.